Below are 3 T cell receptor beta chains sequenced from a single sample in a study of cytomegalovirus exposure and HLA in healthy donors (dated by TCRdb to the late 2010s). The library was made by the immunoSEQ multiplex PCR assay. TCRdb obtained this table from immuneACCESS and retained in-frame rearrangements with V and J assigned. These tables miss some clones; where compared with another copy, unresolved V genes account for less than half of the shortfall, and the remainder is unexplained. The sample yields hundreds of thousands of clones; approximately 90% were counted once. The ten largest clones capture over 0.7% of the sample. Sequencing was performed on PBMCs. The receptors come from a woman under 30 in good health and CMV-seronegative.

The V and J genes are TRBV5-1 and TRBJ2-7; 11 nucleotides align to TRBD2. CDR1 is SGHRS, CDR2 YFSETQ, per germline. V was pared by 4 bases and J by 3 bases, with 6 bases of the junction left unmatched. The CDR3 spans 15 residues. This chain's CDR3 is CASSVVAGGIYEQYF. The DNA for the CDR3 is TGCGCCAGCAGCGTAGTAGCGGGAGGGATCTACGAGCAGTACTTC.

This chain links TRBV28 with TRBJ1-2; 8 bases align to TRBD1. CDR3 length: 16 amino acids. The J segment lost 2 bases and the V segment lost 10 bases, leaving 15 bases of the junction unmatched. Germline CDR1 reads MDHEN; CDR2 reads SYDVKM. The CDR3 bases are TGTGCCACCGGTTACGGAGGCAGGGGGCTCAACTATGGCTACACCTTC. This encodes CATGYGGRGLNYGYTF.

The rearrangement uses TRBV28 and TRBJ2-3; 9 bases map to TRBD2. V lost 4 bases, J lost 7 bases, and 9 bases stayed unmatched. The CDR3 contains 15 residues. From germline, CDR1 is MDHEN and CDR2 SYDVKM. The CDR3 loop reads CASSSNAASGNTQYF. CDR3 DNA: TGTGCCAGCAGTTCCAACGCCGCTAGCGGGAATACGCAGTATTTT. Filled out from reference TRBV28 and TRBJ2-3, the complete variable domain reads DVKVTQSSRYLVKRTGEKVFLECVQDMDHENMFWYRQDPGLGLRLIYFSYDVKMKEKGDIPEGYSVSREKKERFSLILESASTNQTSMYLCASSSNAASGNTQYFGPGTRLTVL.